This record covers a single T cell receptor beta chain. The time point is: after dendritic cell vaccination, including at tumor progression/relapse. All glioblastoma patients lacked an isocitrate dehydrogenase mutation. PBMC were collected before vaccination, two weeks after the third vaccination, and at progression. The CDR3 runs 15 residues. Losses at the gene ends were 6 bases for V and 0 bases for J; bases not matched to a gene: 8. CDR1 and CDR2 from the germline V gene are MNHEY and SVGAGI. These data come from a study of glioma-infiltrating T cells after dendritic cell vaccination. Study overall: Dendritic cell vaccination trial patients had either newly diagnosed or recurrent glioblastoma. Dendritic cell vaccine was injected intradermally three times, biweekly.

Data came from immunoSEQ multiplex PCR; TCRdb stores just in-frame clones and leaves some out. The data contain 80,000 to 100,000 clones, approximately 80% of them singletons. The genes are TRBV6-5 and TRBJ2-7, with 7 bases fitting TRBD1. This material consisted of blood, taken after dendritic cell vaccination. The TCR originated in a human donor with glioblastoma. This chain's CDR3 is CASRKRDSASYEQYF. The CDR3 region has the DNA TGTGCCAGCAGGAAACGGGACAGCGCCTCCTACGAGCAGTACTTC.